The 30 T cell receptor beta chains presented below share a single source sample, sequenced in a study of blood T cell repertoires in COVID-19. Sequencing used immunoSEQ multiplex PCR; TCRdb keeps in-frame clones, though not all of them. Altogether 25,000 to 35,000 clones are present, roughly nine tenths being singletons, with the ten largest covering about a sixth. The sequenced sample consisted of peripheral blood. These receptors were obtained from a man older than 75 with acute or convalescent COVID-19.

This chain uses TRBV28 with TRBJ2-7, with TRBD1 as a possible D gene (7 bases). Germline assignment: CDR1 MDHEN and CDR2 SYDVKM. The ends were cut back, 5 bases at V and 3 bases at J, with 20 bases in the middle. CDR3 size: 16 residues. CDR3 nucleotide sequence: TGTGCCAGCAGTAACCCTGGCGGCAGGGGGGACTACGAGCAGTACTTC. It is translated as CASSNPGGRGDYEQYF.

The chain couples TRBV2 to TRBJ1-1; 7 nucleotides match TRBD1. V shed 7 bases and J 4 bases; nucleotides not matched to a gene: 9. The CDR3 loop spans 14 amino acids. The germline V gene has CDR1 SNHLY and CDR2 FYNNEI. The CDR3 coding sequence is TGTGCCAGCACCCGACAGGGATTGGCCACTGAAGCTTTCTTT. Translated, it gives CASTRQGLATEAFF.

V usage is TRBV12-3 or TRBV12-4 and J usage is TRBJ1-1; D is unclear. Trimming cost V 4 bases and J 5 bases, with 8 bases left between them. There are 12 residues in the CDR3. The CDR3, as DNA: TGTGCCAGCAGTTCCGAGTTGACTGAAGCTTTCTTT. Its protein is CASSSELTEAFF.

The genes are TRBV19 and TRBJ1-1; 8 nucleotides line up with TRBD1. The CDR3 loop spans 15 amino acids. Trimming removed 5 bases from V and 8 bases from J; junction bases left unmatched: 13. Germline V gene data show CDR1 as LNHDA and CDR2 as SQIVND (reference sequence). CDR3 in amino acids: CASSPATGAYPEAFF. In nucleotides, the CDR3 is TGTGCCAGTAGTCCAGCGACAGGGGCCTATCCAGAAGCTTTCTTT.

The gene calls are TRBV6-5 and TRBJ1-5; the D gene is possibly TRBD1 (5 bases). This CDR3 contains 14 residues. Germline V gene lookup returns CDR1 MNHEY and CDR2 SVGAGI. The germline V and J ends were trimmed by 6 bases and 5 bases, with 14 bases remaining between them. CDR3 coding DNA: TGTGCCAGCAGCGGTGACAGATTCTATCAGCCCCAGCATTTT. Translation: CASSGDRFYQPQHF.

The chain's CDR3 is CASREQTHNEQFF. In nucleotides, the CDR3 is TGTGCCAGCAGAGAACAGACCCACAATGAGCAGTTCTTC. The gene calls are TRBV7-9 and TRBJ2-1, with no clear D. The CDR3 is made up of 13 amino acids. Trimming stripped 6 bases from V and 5 bases from J, with 11 bases between. Germline loops: CDR1 SEHNR, CDR2 FQNEAQ (reference sequence).

The rearrangement links TRBV11-3 to TRBJ2-5; 7 bases are shared with TRBD1. The V gene's germline CDR1 is SGHNT and CDR2 YENEEA. V lost 3 bases to trimming and J lost 1 base; unmatched junction nucleotides: 5. The CDR3 has 15 amino acids. In DNA form, the CDR3 reads TGTGCCAGCAGCTTGTCGGGGACAGCCCAAGAGACCCAGTACTTC. It translates to CASSLSGTAQETQYF.

The J gene is TRBJ1-1, the V gene TRBV10-3; possibly TRBD1 for D (6 bases). Germline CDR1 reads ENHRY; CDR2 reads SYGVKD. This CDR3 region has 15 residues. V lost 4 bases and J 4 bases, leaving 16 bases between the germline ends. DNA for the CDR3: TGTGCCATCAGTGGGGGATTGGGAGGGGGCACTGAAGCTTTCTTT. It specifies CAISGGLGGGTEAFF.

The chain has TRBV11-2 and TRBJ2-3, with TRBD2 as a possible D gene (5 bases). The CDR3 totals 16 residues. CDR1 SGHAT and CDR2 FQNNGV come from the germline V gene. V lost 5 bases and J 0 bases, leaving 15 bases between the germline ends. CDR3 region: CASSPLARLSTDTQYF. The CDR3 DNA reads as TGTGCCAGCAGCCCCCTGGCGCGACTAAGCACAGATACGCAGTATTTT.

The chain uses TRBV18 and TRBJ1-3; 8 positions agree with TRBD1. The CDR3 totals 16 residues. V trimming: 3 bases; J trimming: 4 bases; junction bases outside the gene matches: 8. Germline values: CDR1 KGHSH, CDR2 LQKENI. DNA for the CDR3: TGTGCCAGCTCACCTGCGAGGACAGGGATCGGAAACACCATATATTTT. The encoded protein is CASSPARTGIGNTIYF.

This chain uses TRBV7-6 with TRBJ2-1; tentatively, D is TRBD2 (6 bases). Trimming took off 5 bases at V and 1 base at J, with 12 bases between the two ends. The CDR3 has 15 residues. Germline V gene data show CDR1 as SGHVS and CDR2 as FNYEAQ. The CDR3 DNA reads TGTGCCAGCAGCCCAAGACTAGTGTCCTACAATGAGCAGTTCTTC. Protein sequence: CASSPRLVSYNEQFF.

The V call is TRBV19, the J call TRBJ2-3; 7 nucleotides align to TRBD2. The CDR3 is 16 amino acids. CDR1 is LNHDA and CDR2 is SQIVND in the germline V gene (reference sequence). J lost 4 bases, V lost 3 bases, and 10 bases had no gene match. The CDR3 here is CASSMRERGGADTQYF. The CDR3 DNA reads TGTGCCAGTAGTATGAGGGAGCGGGGAGGGGCAGATACGCAGTATTTT.

This clone was seen a single time. The chain combines TRBV5-4 with TRBJ2-3, with TRBD2 identical over 11 bases. J was trimmed by 5 bases and V by 4 bases; bases with no gene match: 6. CDR1 is SGHNT, CDR2 YYREEE, per germline (reference sequence). The CDR3 covers 15 residues. CDR3 DNA sequence: TGTGCCAGCAGCCGTAGCGGGGGGGCGGGAGATACGCAGTATTTT. Its translation is CASSRSGGAGDTQYF.

The genes are TRBV7-3 and TRBJ2-3; 11 nucleotides line up with TRBD2. CDR1 and CDR2 from the germline V gene are SGHTA and FQGTGA. The CDR3 is 19 amino acids. V lost 2 bases to trimming and J lost 0 bases; unmatched junction nucleotides: 10. The CDR3 protein is CASSLQPLLAGASTDTQYF. CDR3 bases: TGTGCCAGCAGCTTACAGCCTTTACTAGCGGGGGCTAGCACAGATACGCAGTATTTT.

The chain recombines TRBV29-1 with TRBJ1-5; D is possibly TRBD1 (6 bases). The V gene's germline CDR1 is SQVTM and CDR2 ANQGSEA. The length of the CDR3 is 14 residues. V was trimmed by 4 bases and J by 1 base, leaving 11 bases between them. The CDR3 sequence is CSVGGRGSNQPQHF. The CDR3 DNA reads as TGCAGCGTTGGAGGCAGGGGAAGCAATCAGCCCCAGCATTTT. Combining the CDR3 with reference TRBV29-1 and TRBJ1-5 gives the whole variable domain SAVISQKPSRDICQRGTSLTIQCQVDSQVTMMFWYRQQPGQSLTLIATANQGSEATYESGFVIDKFPISRPNLTFSTLTVSNMSPEDSSIYLCSVGGRGSNQPQHFGDGTRLSIL.

This clone was observed once. The V call is TRBV7-8, the J call TRBJ2-2, with 7 bases fitting TRBD2. Unmatched junction bases numbered 26, after V lost 7 bases and J lost 6 bases. CDR1 SGHVS and CDR2 FQNEAQ come from the germline V gene. The CDR3 is 20 residues long. CDR3 residues: CASTTPLTGLIFSLPGELFF. CDR3 in DNA: TGTGCCAGCACCACCCCTTTAACGGGACTAATTTTTTCCCTCCCCGGGGAGCTGTTTTTT.

This clone came up once. The J gene is TRBJ2-6, the V gene TRBV10-3; a possible D gene is TRBD1 (5 bases). The CDR3 spans 16 residues. V dropped 2 bases and J dropped 4 bases, with 12 bases sitting between them. CDR1 and CDR2 from the germline V gene are ENHRY and SYGVKD. Here the CDR3 reads CAISEPQVSGANVLTF. CDR3 sequence (DNA): TGTGCCATCAGTGAGCCACAGGTCTCCGGGGCCAACGTCCTGACTTTC.

The V call is TRBV30, the J call TRBJ1-3; no firm D call. This CDR3 is 14 amino acids long. Trimming cost V 0 bases and J 2 bases, with 8 bases left between them. Germline-derived CDR1 and CDR2 are GTSNPN and SVGIG (reference sequence). CDR3 sequence: CAWSVAGTGNTIYF. CDR3 nucleotide sequence: TGTGCCTGGAGTGTAGCGGGGACTGGAAACACCATATATTTT.

The chain employs TRBV6-5 and TRBJ2-7; 8 nucleotides match TRBD1. With 6 bases clipped from V and 5 bases from J, the junction kept 3 bases outside the gene matches. Germline lookup yields CDR1 MNHEY and CDR2 SVGAGI. CDR3 length: 12 amino acids. CDR3 in DNA: TGTGCCAGCAGCTGGGACAGGCACGAGCAGTACTTC. Protein: CASSWDRHEQYF.

J is TRBJ2-7 and V is TRBV19, with 8 nucleotides matching TRBD2. The ends lost 5 bases at V and 3 bases at J; junction bases unmatched: 9. The germline gives CDR1 LNHDA, CDR2 SQIVND (reference sequence). The CDR3 consists of 15 residues. The CDR3 sequence is CASSPSRGGSYEQYF. The CDR3 DNA reads TGTGCCAGTAGTCCCTCCCGGGGGGGCAGCTACGAGCAGTACTTC.

The rearrangement uses TRBV27 and TRBJ1-4, with a weak D call TRBD1 (6 bases). Deletions cut 3 bases from V and 8 bases from J, with 13 bases between. The CDR3 has 14 residues. Per germline, CDR1 MNHEY and CDR2 SMNVEV (reference sequence). The CDR3 loop reads CASSFRGRGEKLFF. The CDR3 nucleotides are TGTGCCAGCAGTTTCAGGGGTAGAGGGGAAAAACTGTTTTTT. The full variable domain, its missing parts supplied by reference TRBV27 and TRBJ1-4, is EAQVTQNPRYLITVTGKKLTVTCSQNMNHEYMSWYRQDPGLGLRQIYYSMNVEVTDKGDVPEGYKVSRKEKRNFPLILESPSPNQTSLYFCASSFRGRGEKLFFGSGTQLSVL.

This chain connects TRBV30 to TRBJ1-6, with D unresolved. Germline V gene sequence: CDR1 GTSNPN, CDR2 SVGIG (reference sequence). This CDR3 contains 13 residues. This chain's CDR3 is CARSGQVNSPLHF. The CDR3 region has the DNA TGTGCGAGAAGTGGCCAGGTCAATTCACCCCTCCACTTT.

The rearrangement links TRBV3-1 (or the pseudogene TRBV3-2) to TRBJ2-3, with 10 nucleotides matching TRBD2. Per the germline V gene, CDR1 is LGHDT and CDR2 is YNNKEL (reference sequence). Trimming removed 5 bases from V and 6 bases from J; junction bases left unmatched: 17. The CDR3 covers 18 residues. The CDR3 loop reads CASSKVPPSGGAMDTQYF. CDR3 nucleotide sequence: TGTGCCAGCAGCAAAGTCCCCCCCAGCGGGGGGGCCATGGATACGCAGTATTTT.

The chain couples TRBV18 to TRBJ2-1, with TRBD2 matching 7 bases. CDR1 and CDR2 (germline): KGHSH, LQKENI. The CDR3 totals 16 residues. J gave up 2 bases and V 3 bases, and 7 bases lay outside the gene matches. The CDR3, as DNA: TGTGCCAGCTCACCCCCGGTTGGGAGGGCCTACAATGAGCAGTTCTTC. Translation gives CASSPPVGRAYNEQFF. The full variable domain, completed using reference TRBV18 and TRBJ2-1, is NAGVMQNPRHLVRRRGQEARLRCSPMKGHSHVYWYRQLPEEGLKFMVYLQKENIIDESGMPKERFSAEFPKEGPSILRIQQVVRGDSAAYFCASSPPVGRAYNEQFFGPGTRLTVL.

The J gene is TRBJ2-5, the V gene TRBV30; tentatively, D is TRBD2 (6 bases). Germline V gene lookup returns CDR1 GTSNPN and CDR2 SVGIG (reference sequence). CDR3 length equals 14 residues. Between the trimmed V and J ends, which lost 3 bases and 6 bases, there was a span of 17 bases. This CDR3 reads CAWRRGTGGQTQYF. DNA of the CDR3: TGTGCCTGGAGGCGCGGGACGGGCGGACAGACCCAGTACTTC.

The chain links TRBV19 to TRBJ1-4, with TRBD1 matching 8 bases. Germline V gives CDR1 LNHDA, CDR2 SQIVND (reference sequence). The CDR3 totals 14 residues. Trimming removed 7 bases from V and 7 bases from J; junction bases left unmatched: 8. The CDR3 DNA reads as TGTGCCAGTAACAGACAGGGGCTCGCTGAAAAACTGTTTTTT. It specifies CASNRQGLAEKLFF.

This sequence joins TRBV24-1 and TRBJ2-7; D might be TRBD1 (6 bases). From germline, CDR1 is KGHDR and CDR2 SFDVKD. V was shortened by 5 bases and J by 7 bases, with 14 bases between the two germline ends. This CDR3 contains 13 residues. The DNA for the CDR3 is TGTGCCACCAGTGGACAGGTTGGAGGTGAGCAGTACTTC. Its protein product is CATSGQVGGEQYF.

The rearrangement uses TRBV9 and TRBJ2-3; a weak D match, TRBD1 (5 bases). The CDR3 has 16 amino acids. Between the trimmed V and J ends, which lost 0 bases and 6 bases, there was a span of 17 bases. CDR1 SGDLS and CDR2 YYNGEE come from the germline V gene. The CDR3 DNA sequence: TGTGCCAGCAGCGTAGCTGCAGCGCAGGGAATGGATACGCAGTATTTT. The encoded protein is CASSVAAAQGMDTQYF.

In its sample, this clone was seen once. V and J are TRBV6-2 or TRBV6-3 and TRBJ1-2, with D maybe TRBD1 (6 bases). The CDR3 runs to 16 residues. Germline V gene data show CDR1 as MNHEY and CDR2 as SVGEGT. V lost 5 bases, J lost 0 bases, and 16 bases lay in between. DNA for the CDR3: TGTGCCAGCAGTATGCCTCCCGGGACACCTAACTATGGCTACACCTTC. Protein product: CASSMPPGTPNYGYTF.

This clone occurred a few times. This chain uses TRBV18 with TRBJ1-2, with D possibly TRBD1 on 5 matching bases. The CDR3 totals 13 residues. The V gene's germline CDR1 is KGHSH and CDR2 LQKENI. The V gene lost 3 bases and the J gene lost 5 bases, with 10 bases spanning the gap. The CDR3 region is CASSPPGEYGYTF. CDR3 in DNA: TGTGCCAGCTCACCTCCGGGGGAGTATGGCTACACCTTC.